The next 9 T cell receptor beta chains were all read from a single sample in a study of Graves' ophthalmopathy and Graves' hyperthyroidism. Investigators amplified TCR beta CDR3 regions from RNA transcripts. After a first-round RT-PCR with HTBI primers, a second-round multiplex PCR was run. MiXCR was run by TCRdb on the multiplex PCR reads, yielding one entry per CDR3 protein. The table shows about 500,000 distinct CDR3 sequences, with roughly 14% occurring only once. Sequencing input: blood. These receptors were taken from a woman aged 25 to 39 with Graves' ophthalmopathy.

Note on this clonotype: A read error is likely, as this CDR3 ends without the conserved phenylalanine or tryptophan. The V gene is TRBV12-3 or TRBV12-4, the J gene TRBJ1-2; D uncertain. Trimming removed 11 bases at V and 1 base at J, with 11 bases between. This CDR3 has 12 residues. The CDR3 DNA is TGTGCCGCCACCCGGGTTAACTATGGCTACACCGTC. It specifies CAATRVNYGYTV.

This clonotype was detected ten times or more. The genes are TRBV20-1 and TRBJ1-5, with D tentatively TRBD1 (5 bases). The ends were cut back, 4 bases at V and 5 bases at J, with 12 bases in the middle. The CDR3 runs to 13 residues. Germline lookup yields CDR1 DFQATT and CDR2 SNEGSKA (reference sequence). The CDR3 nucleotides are TGCAGTGCTACTTGGGGGGGTGATCAGCCCCAGCATTTT. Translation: CSATWGGDQPQHF.

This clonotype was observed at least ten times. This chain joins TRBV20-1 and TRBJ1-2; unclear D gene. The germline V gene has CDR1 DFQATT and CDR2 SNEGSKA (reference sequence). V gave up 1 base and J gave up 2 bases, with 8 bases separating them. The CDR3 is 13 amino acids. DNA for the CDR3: TGCAGTGCTAGAGCACTAGAGAACTATGGCTACACCTTC. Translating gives CSARALENYGYTF.

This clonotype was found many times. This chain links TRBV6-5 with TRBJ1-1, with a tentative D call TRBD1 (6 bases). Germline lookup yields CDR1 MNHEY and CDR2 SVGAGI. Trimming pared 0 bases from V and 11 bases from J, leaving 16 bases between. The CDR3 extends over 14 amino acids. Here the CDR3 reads CASSYSKQRGEAFF. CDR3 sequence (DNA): TGTGCCAGCAGTTACTCGAAACAGAGGGGGGAGGCTTTCTTT.

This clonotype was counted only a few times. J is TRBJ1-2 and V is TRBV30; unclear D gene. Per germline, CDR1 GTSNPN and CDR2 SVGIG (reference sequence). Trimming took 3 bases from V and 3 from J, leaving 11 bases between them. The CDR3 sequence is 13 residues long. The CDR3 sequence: CAWRYDTYYGYTF. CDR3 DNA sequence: TGTGCCTGGAGATATGACACCTACTATGGCTACACCTTC.

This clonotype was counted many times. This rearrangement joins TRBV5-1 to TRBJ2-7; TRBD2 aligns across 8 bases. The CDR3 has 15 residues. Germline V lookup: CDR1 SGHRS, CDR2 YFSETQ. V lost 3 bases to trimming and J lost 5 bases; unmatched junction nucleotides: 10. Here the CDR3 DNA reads TGCGCCAGCAGCTCACCGGGGGGGCGAATAGACGAGCAGTACTTC. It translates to CASSSPGGRIDEQYF.

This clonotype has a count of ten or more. CDR3 sequence reads: CSAPPGLGTEAFF. DNA for the CDR3: TGCAGTGCTCCTCCGGGACTAGGCACTGAAGCTTTCTTT. This sequence joins TRBV20-1 and TRBJ1-1; possible D gene TRBD1, 5 bases. In germline, CDR1 is DFQATT, CDR2 SNEGSKA (reference sequence). The V and J ends lost 5 bases and 4 bases respectively, with 14 bases between them. The CDR3 contains 13 residues.

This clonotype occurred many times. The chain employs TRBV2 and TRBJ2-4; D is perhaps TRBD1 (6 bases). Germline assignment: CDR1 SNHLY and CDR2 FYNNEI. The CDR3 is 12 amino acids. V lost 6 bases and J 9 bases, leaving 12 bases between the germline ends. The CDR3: CASSLDSVIQYF. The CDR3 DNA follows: TGTGCCAGCAGCCTGGACAGTGTCATTCAGTACTTC.

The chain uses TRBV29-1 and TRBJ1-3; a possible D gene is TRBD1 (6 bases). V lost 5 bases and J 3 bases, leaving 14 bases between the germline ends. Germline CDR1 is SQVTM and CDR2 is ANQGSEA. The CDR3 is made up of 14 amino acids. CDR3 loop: CSVSTGIVGNTIYF. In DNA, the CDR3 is TGCAGCGTTTCCACAGGGATCGTTGGAAACACCATATATTTT.